This is a list of T cell receptor beta chains from one sample in a study of spatial heterogeneity in lung cancer. TCRdb redid the calling of the 5' RACE reads with MiXCR, one entry per CDR3 protein. The profile covers about 47,000 distinct CDR3 sequences, with about 10% appearing a single time and 30% to 40% taken by the ten largest. Specimen: PBMCs, collected at follow-up. The receptors derive from a male donor with early-stage non-small cell lung cancer. CDR3s include the opening cysteine and the closing phenylalanine or tryptophan. The order of the fields is clone size, J gene, V gene, D gene, CDR3 DNA, CDR3 protein. D genes are given only for firm matches. Size is stated for part of the rows, as once, few or many counts, or as a class when the clone is expanded.

many,TRBJ2-1,TRBV11-2,-,TGTGCCAGCAGCTTATGGGGGGCTGAGCAGTTCTTC,CASSLWGAEQFF
many,TRBJ1-1,TRBV3-1,TRBD1,TGTGCCAGCAGCCTATCACCTCTGTCCGGGACAGGAGGGACTGAAGCTTTCTTT,CASSLSPLSGTGGTEAFF
-,TRBJ2-7,TRBV4-3,TRBD2,TGCGCCAGCAGCCAATCTCTAGCGGGGGAGCAGTACTTC,CASSQSLAGEQYF
-,TRBJ2-7,TRBV6-6,-,TGTGCCAGCAGTTACTCAACTGACGAGCAGTACTTC,CASSYSTDEQYF
few,TRBJ2-3,TRBV24-1,-,TGTGCCACCAGTGACCCTATCGTAGGAATTAACACAGATACGCAGTATTTT,CATSDPIVGINTDTQYF
few,TRBJ2-3,TRBV20-1,-,TGCAGTGCTAGAGATCCGGGTATTAACACAGATACGCAGTATTTT,CSARDPGINTDTQYF
many,TRBJ2-1,TRBV5-1,TRBD1,TGCGCCAGCAGCAGGGACAGGGGCTCTTCCGAGCAGTTCTTC,CASSRDRGSSEQFF
-,TRBJ1-6,TRBV4-2,-,TGTGCCAGCCTCCCTGGGGACGGTGGAGGTCCCCTCCACTTT,CASLPGDGGGPLHF
many,TRBJ1-2,TRBV12-3/TRBV12-4,TRBD1,TGTGCCAGCAGTACAGCAGGGACAGGCGACTATGGCTACACCTTC,CASSTAGTGDYGYTF
many,TRBJ2-7,TRBV7-2,-,TGTGCCAGCAGCTTGGACCGCTCCTACGAGCAGTACTTC,CASSLDRSYEQYF
-,TRBJ2-5,TRBV27,TRBD2,TGTGCCAGCAGTCTATGGGAGGGCCATGAGACCCAGTACTTC,CASSLWEGHETQYF
many,TRBJ2-5,TRBV7-3,-,TGTGCCAGCAGCTTAGGAAAAAGGAGGGGGGAGACCCAGTACTTC,CASSLGKRRGETQYF
many,TRBJ2-3,TRBV20-1,-,TGCAGTGCTAGAGATTTCAGGGCTACAGCCACAGATACGCAGTATTTT,CSARDFRATATDTQYF
-,TRBJ2-7,TRBV20-1,TRBD2,TGCAGTGCTGTTCCCCTAGCGGGGATCCCCCACGAGCAGTACTTC,CSAVPLAGIPHEQYF
few,TRBJ1-1,TRBV6-2/TRBV6-3,-,TGTGCCAGCAGTTACCCGGTGGGGAGTTTGAACACTGAAGCTTTCTTT,CASSYPVGSLNTEAFF
few,TRBJ1-2,TRBV6-1,-,TGTGCCAGCAGTGTAGACTCTTTCTATGGCTACACCTTC,CASSVDSFYGYTF
many,TRBJ2-1,TRBV6-5,-,TGTGCCAGTGAGAGGCCTTTGAATGAGCAGTTCTTC,CASERPLNEQFF
few,TRBJ1-1,TRBV24-1,-,TGTGCCACCAGTGATTCCGACCCCACTGAAGCTTTCTTT,CATSDSDPTEAFF
few,TRBJ2-2,TRBV7-3,-,TGTGCCAGCAGCTTAACTGGGACCGGGGGCGTCACCGGGGAGCTGTTTTTT,CASSLTGTGGVTGELFF
-,TRBJ2-1,TRBV7-2,TRBD2,TGTGCCAGCAGACGTACGCGGGGGGACAATGAGCAGTTCTTC,CASRRTRGDNEQFF
-,TRBJ2-3,TRBV4-3,-,TGCGCCAGCAGCCAAGATCTGGGTCTTAACACAGATACGCAGTATTTT,CASSQDLGLNTDTQYF
-,TRBJ1-2,TRBV2,-,TGTGCCAGCAGAGTCCTACAGAGTACATATGGCTACACCTTC,CASRVLQSTYGYTF
-,TRBJ1-1,TRBV6-5,-,TGTGCCAGCAGTCGCTCCCCTTCGATTGAAGCTTTCTTT,CASSRSPSIEAFF
many,TRBJ2-3,TRBV6-5,-,TGTGCCAGCAGTTATGACACAGATACGCAGTATTTT,CASSYDTDTQYF
many,TRBJ2-2,TRBV20-1,-,TGCAGTGCCCCTTCCGGGACCTCGAACACCGGGGAGCTGTTTTTT,CSAPSGTSNTGELFF
many,TRBJ2-1,TRBV18,-,TGTGCCAGCTCACCATCAACTAGGTGGGATGAGCAGTTCTTC,CASSPSTRWDEQFF
many,TRBJ1-5,TRBV30,-,TGTGCCTGGAGTGCCGGGGGTTATAGCAATCAGCCCCAGCATTTT,CAWSAGGYSNQPQHF
few,TRBJ1-2,TRBV29-1,TRBD1,TGCAGCGTATTGGACAGGGAAAGCTACACCTTC,CSVLDRESYTF
many,TRBJ1-2,TRBV20-1,TRBD1,TGCAGTGCTCCCGGGACAGGGGGCGATGGCTACACCTTC,CSAPGTGGDGYTF
many,TRBJ1-2,TRBV28,-,TGTGCCAGCAGTTTATTGACAGAAGATGGCTACACCTTC,CASSLLTEDGYTF
many,TRBJ2-1,TRBV5-1,-,TGCGCCAGCAGCTTGGACATGCATGAGCAGTTCTTC,CASSLDMHEQFF
many,TRBJ2-1,TRBV5-4,TRBD1,TGTGCCAGCAGCCAGGGACAGGGGGCGCGCGAGCAGTTCTTC,CASSQGQGAREQFF
-,TRBJ2-3,TRBV5-1,-,TGCGCCAGCAGCCCCGGTATTGGGGGATCTAGCACAGATACGCAGTATTTT,CASSPGIGGSSTDTQYF
few,TRBJ2-1,TRBV5-1,-,TGCGCCAGCAGCGCCTCGGGCGCCAGCTCCTACAATGAGCAGTTCTTC,CASSASGASSYNEQFF